This T cell receptor (beta chain) was recovered during a study of shared clonotypes between healthy human individuals. Study in general: Each donor's CD8 memory used one plate, CD8 naive two, each CD4 subset three.

This clone came up once. Its antigen is unknown. Trimming took 11 bases from V and 2 from J, leaving 15 bases between them. The CDR3 is 13 residues long. CDR1 and CDR2 from the germline V gene are ENHRY and SYGVKD. Profiled with immunoSEQ multiplex PCR; TCRdb holds only in-frame clones, not every one. Of roughly 660,000 clones detected, around 90% appear once; the ten largest clones hold 30% to 35%. Study-level points and caveats: Incomplete sequencing of sorted subsets was indicated by rarefaction despite large depth. Memory subsets generally showed lower estimated richness than naive subsets.

The source material was memory CD8+ T cells from PBMCs. Subset reported: CD45RO+ cells pooled with CCR7-negative TemRA cells. V gene TRBV10-3 combines with J gene TRBJ1-1; tentative D call: TRBD1 (6 bases). This receptor was obtained from a man younger than 35 in good health. Some clones in this sample may be carry-over from other donors' samples. CDR3 DNA: TGTGCCGGTGCGGGGACACTAAACACTGAAGCTTTCTTT. Protein product: CAGAGTLNTEAFF.